This TCR beta chain was found in a study of T-cell reconstitution after alpha-beta-depleted transplantation in children (dated by TCRdb to 2016 to 2017). Study-wide context: The study quantitatively tracked T-cell immune reconstitution after TCRalphabeta/CD19-depleted allogeneic hematopoietic cell transplantation in children using TCR repertoire profiling.

Details on this clonotype: Its antigen specificity is not known. Base quality data are lacking; no much larger clone is found one base away.

Libraries were made using PCR. Sequenced using an Illumina HiSeq 2500. Molecular barcoding was employed in the preparation of TCR libraries, with unique molecular identifiers being used to normalize TCRbeta repertoire quantification. TCRdb reprocessed the public reads (quality trimming at Q25 with fastp, clone calling with MiXCR) and kept in-frame beta chains. Here each entry gathers all rows of one CDR3 protein and keeps the most common genes and DNA. This sample lists around 480,000 distinct CDR3 sequences; about 33% were detected once. Roughly 2.5% of the sample is held by the ten biggest clonotypes. This receptor was identified in a human donor who donated a stem cell graft to a child with aplastic anemia. This specimen consisted of PBMCs from the stem cell graft donor, obtained from the stem cell graft.

The encoded CDR3 is CASSKVSATGDTQYF. The DNA is as follows: TGTGCCAGCAGCAAAGTATCGGCTACGGGAGATACGCAGTATTTT. Here the chain combines TRBV21-1 and TRBJ2-3. TRBV21-1 counts as a pseudogene. Measured from the cysteine to the phenylalanine, the CDR3 is 15 residues long. The only DNA kept is the CDR3, 45 bases in frame from the first base.